The source of this TCR beta chain is a study of T-cell reconstitution after alpha-beta-depleted transplantation in children. Notes on the study in general: High day-60 TCRbeta diversity in some patients came from surviving recipient T cells and thymic progenitors.

Per the germline V gene, CDR1 is DFQATT and CDR2 is SNEGSKA (reference sequence). This CDR3 has 15 amino acids. Trimming took off 6 bases at V and 4 bases at J, with 19 bases between the two ends. The sample holds many counts of this clonotype. What it binds is unknown. Using unique molecular identifiers, the investigators prepared the TCRbeta library. One entry per CDR3 protein results from TCRdb running MiXCR on the PCR reads. The table lists 250,000 or so distinct CDR3 sequences, roughly 25% of them singletons. Sequenced here: PBMCs, mostly from graft donor cells, sampled 360 days after TCRalphabeta/CD19-depleted stem cell transplant. The V and J genes are TRBV20-1 and TRBJ2-1; D uncertain. The TCR comes from a female patient aged 2-9 years who had a stem cell transplant for congenital amegakaryocytic thrombocytopenia, so the T cells may come from the graft donor. CDR3 sequence reads: CSASSALETYNEQFF. CDR3 coding DNA: TGCAGTGCCTCCTCGGCCCTAGAAACTTACAATGAGCAGTTCTTC.